The 11 T cell receptor beta chains listed next were all sequenced from one sample in a study of tumor-infiltrating lymphocytes in primary liver carcinoma. The study co-extracted DNA and RNA from 20-30 mg of unsorted bulk tissue. Production of TCR beta cDNA used roughly 500 ng total RNA together with a constant-region primer. Sequencing libraries for TCR beta derived from three nested multiplex PCR rounds that used slightly modified ARM-PCR. A C-beta reverse primer and TRBV1-TRBV30 forward primers served in each of the first two PCR rounds, at 10 cycles apiece. A single record per CDR3 protein comes from TCRdb applying MiXCR to the multiplex PCR reads. Found here are 45,000 to 55,000 distinct CDR3 sequences, 60% to 85% of them singletons; the top ten hold less than 35%. Material for sequencing was liver tumor tissue from sampling region 5. Subset here: tumor region T5, tumor centre. All receptors come from a man aged 35-49 years with primary liver carcinoma and hepatitis B virus infection.

Regarding this clonotype: An end of the junction differs from the germline gene, which may be a read error. V is TRBV29-1 and J is TRBJ1-4; a possible D gene is TRBD1 (6 bases). The CDR3 is 13 residues long. Germline lookup yields CDR1 SQVTM and CDR2 ANQGSEA. Here the CDR3 DNA reads TGCATCGTCGAGAAGGACAGTAATGGAAAACTGTTTTTT. This translates into CIVEKDSNGKLFF.

This clonotype was seen repeatedly, ten times or more. The chain links TRBV7-9 to TRBJ2-1; no definite D call. The CDR3 consists of 13 residues. Germline V gene data show CDR1 as SEHNR and CDR2 as FQNEAQ (reference sequence). V lost 0 bases and J lost 7, with 7 bases in between. This CDR3 reads CASSLAGGNEQFF. Written as DNA, the CDR3 is TGTGCCAGCAGCTTAGCGGGTGGGAATGAGCAGTTCTTC.

About this clonotype itself: The junction departs from the called germline gene at one end, perhaps through a read error. The rearrangement uses TRBV6-1 and TRBJ2-7; D unclear. From germline, CDR1 is MNHNS and CDR2 SASEGT. The CDR3 consists of 13 residues. The chain's CDR3 is CDSSEWVYCEQYF. The CDR3 region has the DNA TGTGACAGCAGTGAATGGGTTTACTGCGAGCAGTACTTC.

Note on this clonotype: Sequence at one end of the junction differs from germline and may be a read error. The V call is TRBV11-2, the J call TRBJ2-7; TRBD2 might be the D (5 bases). Per germline, CDR1 SGHAT and CDR2 FQNNGV. This CDR3 contains 15 residues. CDR3 loop: CPSSSTRGRIYEQYF. The CDR3 DNA reads TGTCCCAGCAGCTCAACCCGAGGGAGAATATACGAGCAGTACTTC.

This clonotype was seen repeatedly, ten times or more. The chain joins TRBV7-8 to TRBJ1-5; a weak D match, TRBD1 (6 bases). Deletions cut 5 bases from V and 0 bases from J, with 14 bases between. CDR1 is SGHVS and CDR2 is FQNEAQ in the germline V gene. There are 16 residues in the CDR3. CDR3 protein: CASSPEGGGSNQPQHF. The CDR3 DNA sequence: TGTGCCAGCAGCCCCGAGGGAGGGGGTAGCAATCAGCCCCAGCATTTT.

This clonotype was observed a handful of times. This sequence may be a read error, since a much larger clone differs from it by one base. The genes are TRBV4-1 and TRBJ2-3, with 7 bases lining up with TRBD2. Germline CDR1 is MGHRA and CDR2 is YSYEKL. This CDR3 region has 15 residues. CDR3 in amino acids: CASSRGAGETDAQYF. The CDR3, as DNA: TGCGCCAGCAGCCGGGGTGCGGGAGAGACAGATGCGCAGTATTTT.

This clonotype has a single count. A junction boundary mismatches the germline segment, possibly from a read error. The J gene is TRBJ2-1, the V gene TRBV6-5; no definite D call. CDR1 is MNHEY, CDR2 SVGAGI, per germline. This CDR3 contains 12 residues. This CDR3 is CASSYSNHEQFF. CDR3 DNA: TGTGCGAGCAGTTACTCGAACCATGAGCAGTTCTTC.

With respect to this clonotype: It is likely a read error, because the conserved phenylalanine at the end of the CDR3 is missing. V and J are TRBV10-3 and TRBJ2-7, with D unresolved. Per germline, CDR1 ENHRY and CDR2 SYGVKD. CDR3 length: 11 residues. The V gene lost 3 bases and the J gene lost 6 bases, with 6 bases spanning the gap. The chain's CDR3 is CAISESSEQYY. CDR3 sequence (DNA): TGTGCCATCAGTGAATCGTCCGAGCAGTACTAC.

Points on this clonotype: This may stem from a read error, because a much larger clone lies one nucleotide away. The chain has TRBV7-9 and TRBJ2-7; 10 nucleotides line up with TRBD2. The length of the CDR3 is 16 residues. Germline CDR1 and CDR2: SEHNR and FQNEAQ (reference sequence). CDR3 bases: TGTGTCAGCAGCTTAGCAGGAGCTAGCGGGAGATACGAGCAGTACTTC. The encoded protein is CVSSLAGASGRYEQYF. The complete variable domain, with remaining parts taken from reference TRBV7-9 and TRBJ2-7, reads DTGVSQNPRHKITKRGQNVTFRCDPISEHNRLYWYRQTLGQGPEFLTYFQNEAQLEKSRLLSDRFSAERPKGSFSTLEIQRTEQGDSAMYLCVSSLAGASGRYEQYFGPGTRLTVT.

Remarks on this clonotype: Since a much larger clone is just one base distant, this may be a read error. A read error is likely, as this CDR3 ends without the conserved phenylalanine or tryptophan. This chain links TRBV5-4 with TRBJ1-1; D unresolved. The germline gives CDR1 SGHNT, CDR2 YYREEE (reference sequence). The CDR3 loop spans 12 amino acids. V was pared by 3 bases and J by 6 bases, with 9 bases between. The CDR3 bases are TGTGCCAGCAGCTCATCGAGGGCTGAAGCTTTCATT. Protein sequence: CASSSSRAEAFI.

This sequence joins TRBV12-3 or TRBV12-4 and TRBJ2-2; TRBD1 or TRBD2 may be the D gene (6 bases each). This CDR3 has 16 amino acids. Trimming pared 9 bases from V and 5 bases from J, leaving 22 bases between. The CDR3 here is CASRTDGGKSTGELFF. In DNA, the CDR3 is TGTGCCAGTAGGACCGACGGGGGCAAATCGACCGGGGAGCTGTTTTTT.